The T cell receptor beta chain under discussion was sequenced for a study of cytomegalovirus exposure and HLA in healthy donors. Whole-study results and caveats: The finding came from a later analysis; first-cohort TCR clusters tended to co-occur in the roughly 120 validation repertoires.

Assay used: immunoSEQ multiplex PCR; TCRdb lists only in-frame clones, some missing. The table records 150,000 or so clones, about 82% of them present only once. The V and J ends lost 1 base and 4 bases respectively, with 14 bases between them. The CDR3 loop spans 17 amino acids. Germline V gives CDR1 MGHRA, CDR2 YSYEKL. With regard to this clone: Its matching antigen is unknown.

The V call is TRBV4-1, the J call TRBJ1-6; D might be TRBD1 (5 bases). Sequencing was performed on PBMCs. The clonotype originates from a man aged 25-40 years in good health and CMV-seropositive. CDR3 amino acids: CASSQGQGVGYNSPLHF. The CDR3 region has the DNA TGCGCCAGCAGCCAAGGGCAGGGCGTGGGATATAATTCACCCCTCCACTTT.